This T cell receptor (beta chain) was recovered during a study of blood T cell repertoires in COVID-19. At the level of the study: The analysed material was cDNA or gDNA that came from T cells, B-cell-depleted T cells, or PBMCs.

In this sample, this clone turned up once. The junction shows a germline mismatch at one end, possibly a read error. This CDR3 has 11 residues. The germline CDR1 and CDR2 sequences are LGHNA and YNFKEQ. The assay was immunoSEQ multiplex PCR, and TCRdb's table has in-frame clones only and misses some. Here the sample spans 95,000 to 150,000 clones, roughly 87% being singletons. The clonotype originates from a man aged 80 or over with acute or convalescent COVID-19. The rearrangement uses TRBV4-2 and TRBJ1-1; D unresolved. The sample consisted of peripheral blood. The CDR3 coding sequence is TGTGCCAGCAGCCAAGATCAGCGGCCCTTGTTT. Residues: CASSQDQRPLF.